These 2 T cell receptor beta chains were all obtained from the same sample, sequenced in a study of shared clonotypes between healthy human individuals. TCRdb's table, derived via immunoSEQ multiplex PCR, lists solely in-frame clones and lacks some. The repertoire has some 2.3 million clones, just over 90% of them found once; the top ten carry 0.39%. Sequences were obtained from naive CD4+ T cells from PBMCs. Subset defined: CD45RA+ positively selected. The source of these receptors is a man aged 18-30 years in good health. Some clones in this sample may be carry-over from other donors' samples.

The chain is built from TRBV25-1 and TRBJ2-1; D is uncertain. V gave up 2 bases and J gave up 4 bases, with 9 bases separating them. The CDR3 runs 14 residues. Germline V CDR1 and CDR2: MGHDK, SYGVNS. CDR3 residues: CASSEPRNYNEQFF. Here the CDR3 DNA reads TGTGCCAGCAGTGAACCGCGAAATTACAATGAGCAGTTCTTC.

The rearrangement joins TRBV28 to TRBJ1-1; TRBD1 matches at 10 bases. J gave up 5 bases and V 6 bases, and 9 bases lay outside the gene matches. This CDR3 region has 15 residues. The germline V gene has CDR1 MDHEN and CDR2 SYDVKM. In DNA form, the CDR3 reads TGTGCCAGCAGGAGACAGGGGGCTGGGATAACTGAAGCTTTCTTT. It is translated as CASRRQGAGITEAFF.